This entry concerns a single TCR beta chain. The antigen it binds to is not known. No per-base quality is available; no much larger clone lies one base away. The V and J ends are trimmed by 4 bases and 2 bases, leaving 12 bases between them. From cysteine to phenylalanine, the CDR3 is 14 amino acids long. Kept here is only the CDR3 DNA, which spans 42 bases and is read in frame from base 1. Per the germline V gene, SGHNT is the CDR1 and YENEEA is the CDR2. This sample is drawn from a study of T-cell memory formation after mild COVID-19 (dated by TCRdb to about 2021). Study-wide context: Most TCR sequence clusters were specific to one of the two donors. Longitudinal TCRalpha and TCRbeta repertoire sequencing tracked T-cell clones expanding and contracting after mild COVID-19 in a couple of donors. The cohort was made up of two young adult volunteers, one female and one male, who were previously healthy.

Data came from an Illumina NovaSeq 6000. cDNA libraries for TCRalpha and TCRbeta were prepared by 5'RACE using constant-segment primers, with sample barcodes and unique molecular identifiers added. RNA was extracted from every sample with Trizol reagent. Libraries were amplified in two PCR steps, with a second sample barcode and Illumina TruSeq adapters added in the second step. Libraries were sequenced on an Illumina NovaSeq with 2 x 150 bp paired-end reads. The original methods were these. The reads were demultiplexed and collapsed into UMI-guided consensus sequences using migec v1.2.7. Using mixcr v2.1.11, UMI consensuses were aligned to TRA and TRB V and J templates and then assembled into clonotypes. A clonotype was counted as expanded or contracted only when both edgeR and NoisET called the clonotype significant, with the noise models trained on biological replicates. For edgeR calls, the cutoffs were a false discovery rate-adjusted p below 0.01 and a log2 fold-change threshold of 1. As an exploratory analysis of dynamics, max-normalized trajectories of the 1000 most abundant clonotypes were examined by PCA with hierarchical clustering. Separately sequenced CD4+ and CD8+ repertoires were used to assign a CD4 or CD8 phenotype to each responding clone. TCRdb trimmed public reads at Q25 via fastp, called clones via MiXCR and kept in-frame beta chains. Each entry merges the rows of one CDR3 protein and shows their most common DNA and genes. What appears here as the V and J calls and clone size reflects TCRdb's work, not the paper's. For this sample there are roughly 120,000 distinct CDR3 sequences; approximately 15% appear just once. The biggest ten clones account for about 15% of the sample.

Study-wide findings and limitations: Whether the second-wave clones peaking on day 37 were SARS-CoV-2 specific was not confirmed. Clones that contracted from day 15 to 85 showed balanced CD4/CD8 phenotypes, whereas a second wave of clones that expanded from day 15 to 37 leaned towards CD4+. Only two mild cases were covered in the study, and larger cohorts including severe cases with pre-infection samples were considered necessary. Contracting CD4+ clones were found mainly in CM and EM memory subsets, while CD8+ clones were enriched in EMRA. Some responding clones were detected in pre-infection memory, which suggested that pre-existing cross-reactive memory T cells had joined the SARS-CoV-2 response.

PBMCs were isolated by Ficoll-Paque density gradient centrifugation. Here the chain combines TRBV11-3 and TRBJ2-7; the D gene is possibly TRBD1 or TRBD2, with 5 bases matching each. The sequencing input was PBMCs or a T cell subset sorted from them (not recorded which). This TCR was sampled from an adult woman who had mild COVID-19 (a few samples of this study predate the infection). The sample titles of this study are shuffled in the database, so cell type and time point are left out; the donor was told from shared clones. CDR3 sequence: CASSWDPSAYEQYF. The DNA is as follows: TGTGCCAGCAGCTGGGACCCCAGCGCCTACGAGCAGTACTTC. The full variable domain, completed from the reference TRBV11-3 and TRBJ2-7 proteins outside the CDR3, reads EAGVVQSPRYKIIEKKQPVAFWCNPISGHNTLYWYLQNLGQGPELLIRYENEEAVDDSQLPKDRFSAERLKGVDSTLKIQPAELGDSAVYLCASSWDPSAYEQYFGPGTRLTVT.